The T cell receptor beta chain under discussion was sequenced for a study of T cells in localized non-small cell lung cancer. As to this clone: Its antigen is currently unknown.

Germline-derived CDR1 and CDR2 are LNHDA and SQIVND (reference sequence). The CDR3 covers 15 residues. The germline V and J ends were trimmed by 3 bases and 2 bases, with 11 bases remaining between them. TCRdb keeps only in-frame clones here, not all; method: immunoSEQ multiplex PCR. Of 55,000 to 75,000 clones listed, about 89% are singletons. Study outcomes and limitations: There were a median roughly 62 of the top 100 tumor clones appearing in adjacent lung.

J is TRBJ1-5 and V is TRBV19; D may be TRBD1 (5 bases). Sequences were derived from peripheral blood, sampled before any cancer treatment. The source of this sequence is a man aged 40-75 years with stage I lung adenocarcinoma. This CDR3 reads CASSIQRGGNQPQHF. The DNA for the CDR3 is TGTGCCAGTAGTATTCAGAGGGGTGGCAATCAGCCCCAGCATTTT.